This T cell receptor beta chain comes out of a study of cytomegalovirus exposure and HLA in healthy donors. Study-wide context: Sequencing of about 179 million T cells in an earlier analysis found 100 million to 140 million unique TCR beta sequences.

In its sample, this clone was seen once. Antigen: not known. Overall study findings and caveats: In vitro confirmation showed three CMV-associated chains to be CMV antigen specific. As was reported, the classifier diagnosed cytomegalovirus status with high specificity and sensitivity.

Healthy bone marrow donors made up the donor group. This PCR relied on a set of 60 Vbeta primers and 13 Jbeta primers. The data were produced by immunoSEQ multiplex PCR, yet TCRdb's version contains in-frame clones alone and is incomplete. This table has under 200,000 clones, roughly 85% appearing once. The CDR3 length is 16 residues. Germline-derived CDR1 and CDR2 are SGHRS and YFSETQ. Trimming left V 4 bases short and J 2 bases short, with 13 bases between. Sequencing was carried out using PBMCs. The chain employs TRBV5-1 and TRBJ2-6; D may be TRBD1 (5 bases). This sequence was found in a woman aged 40 to 49 in good health and CMV-seronegative. CDR3 nucleotides: TGCGCCAGCAGCCGACTCCAGGGTACTGGGGCCAACGTCCTGACTTTC. Translated: CASSRLQGTGANVLTF. The variable domain in full, completed from reference TRBV5-1 and TRBJ2-6, reads KAGVTQTPRYLIKTRGQQVTLSCSPISGHRSVSWYQQTPGQGLQFLFEYFSETQRNKGNFPGRFSGRQFSNSRSEMNVSTLELGDSALYLCASSRLQGTGANVLTFGAGSRLTVL.